The source of this T cell receptor beta chain is a study of blood T cell repertoires in COVID-19. Per the original methods: Amplification with reference gene primers provided the estimates of nucleated cell counts. Some clones are missing from TCRdb's copy, which holds only in-frame ones; the method was immunoSEQ multiplex PCR. V, J and clone size were drawn from that table, and D and trimming were deduced from the DNA. The sample records 130,000 to 150,000 clones, 80% to 90% being singletons. The clonotype comes from a man between 60 and 75 years old with active or convalescent COVID-19. Sequenced: peripheral blood.

In DNA, the CDR3 is TGTGCCAGCTCACAGGTCAATCCGGGACAATCCTACAATGAGCAGTTCTTC. It is translated as CASSQVNPGQSYNEQFF. The chain is built from TRBV18 and TRBJ2-1; weak D call: TRBD1 (6 bases). V was shortened by 4 bases and J by 1 base, with 17 bases between the two germline ends. The length of the CDR3 is 17 residues. Germline V gene lookup returns CDR1 KGHSH and CDR2 LQKENI.